The 2 T cell receptor beta chains in this list originate from one sample, sequenced in a study of blood T cells in healthy people across ages. For the second PCR, which ran for about 6 to 11 cycles, a sample-barcoded 5' primer and a J-beta primer mix were used. TCRdb called the 5' RACE reads again in MiXCR, with one record for every CDR3 protein. The sample includes around 1.7 million distinct CDR3 sequences, roughly 30% of them seen just once. What was sequenced was blood. The receptors come from a woman under 40 in good health.

There are many counts of this clonotype. This chain connects TRBV7-2 to TRBJ1-2; D is undetermined. The V end lost 4 bases, the J end lost 3 bases, and 9 bases lay between the germline ends. Looked up from germline, CDR1 is SGHTA and CDR2 is FQGNSA. This CDR3 comprises 13 residues. CDR3 sequence reads: CASSSGADYGYTF. The CDR3 coding sequence is TGTGCCAGCAGCTCAGGTGCGGACTATGGCTACACCTTC.

The chain combines TRBV4-1 with TRBJ1-2; maybe TRBD1 (6 bases). V was trimmed by 3 bases and J by 4 bases, leaving 15 bases between them. The germline V gene has CDR1 MGHRA and CDR2 YSYEKL. The CDR3 has 15 amino acids. Here the CDR3 reads CASSQEQGISYGYTF. The CDR3 nucleotides read TGCGCCAGCAGCCAGGAACAGGGTATCTCCTATGGCTACACCTTC.